In its sample, the clone carrying this T cell receptor beta chain was seen a few times. Its antigen is not identified. Germline assignment: CDR1 SNHLY and CDR2 FYNNEI. This CDR3 spans 14 amino acids. V dropped 7 bases and J dropped 0 bases, with 10 bases sitting between them. The data derive from a study of radiation and T cells in renal cell carcinoma. General study results and limits: In blood, top tumor clones expanded by 2 weeks, shrinking by 4. Dominant CDR3 motifs were more common in irradiated tumors than controls. Sampling covered only approximately 1 g of each tumor.

Treatment of the sample: 15 Gy SBRT to primary tumor, nephrectomy 4 weeks later. Nephrectomy followed 15 Gy stereotactic body radiation by 4 weeks. Generated by immunoSEQ multiplex PCR, the TCRdb table keeps only in-frame clones and is missing some. The sample lists about 19,000 clones; 60% to 75% were seen once. This clonotype originated in a woman aged 70-85 years with renal cell carcinoma. The sample in question was tumor tissue, obtained from a patient whose treatment included radiotherapy and nephrectomy. The chain links TRBV2 to TRBJ1-5; TRBD1 is a possible D gene (6 bases). DNA for the CDR3: TGTGCCAGCACAGGGGCTTATAGCAATCAGCCCCAGCATTTT. Translation gives CASTGAYSNQPQHF.